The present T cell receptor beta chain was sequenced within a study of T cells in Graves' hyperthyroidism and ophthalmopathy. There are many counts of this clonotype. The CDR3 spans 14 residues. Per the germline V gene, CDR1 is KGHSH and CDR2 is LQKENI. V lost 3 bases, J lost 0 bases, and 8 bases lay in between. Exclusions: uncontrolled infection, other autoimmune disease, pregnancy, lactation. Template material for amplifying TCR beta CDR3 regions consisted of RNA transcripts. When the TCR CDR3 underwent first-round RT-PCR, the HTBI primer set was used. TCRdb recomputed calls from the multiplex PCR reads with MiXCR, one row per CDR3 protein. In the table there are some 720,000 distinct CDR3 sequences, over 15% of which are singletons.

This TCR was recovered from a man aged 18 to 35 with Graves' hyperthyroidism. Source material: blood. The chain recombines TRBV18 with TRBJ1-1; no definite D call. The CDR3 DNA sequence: TGTGCCAGCTCACCCGGCGGGGTGAACACTGAAGCTTTCTTT. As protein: CASSPGGVNTEAFF. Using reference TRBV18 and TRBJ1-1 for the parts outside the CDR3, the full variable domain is NAGVMQNPRHLVRRRGQEARLRCSPMKGHSHVYWYRQLPEEGLKFMVYLQKENIIDESGMPKERFSAEFPKEGPSILRIQQVVRGDSAAYFCASSPGGVNTEAFFGQGTRLTVV.